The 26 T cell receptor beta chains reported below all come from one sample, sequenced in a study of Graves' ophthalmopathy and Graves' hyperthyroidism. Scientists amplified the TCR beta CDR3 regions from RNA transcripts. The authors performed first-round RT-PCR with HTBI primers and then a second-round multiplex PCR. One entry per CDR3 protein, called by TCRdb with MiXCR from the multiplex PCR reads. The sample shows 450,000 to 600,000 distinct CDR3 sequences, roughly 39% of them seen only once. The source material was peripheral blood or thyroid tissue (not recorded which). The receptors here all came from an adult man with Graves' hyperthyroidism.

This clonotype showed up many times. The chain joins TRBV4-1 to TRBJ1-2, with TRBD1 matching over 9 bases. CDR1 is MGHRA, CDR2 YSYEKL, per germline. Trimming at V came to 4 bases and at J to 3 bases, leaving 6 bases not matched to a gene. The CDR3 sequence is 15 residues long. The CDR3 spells CASSPQGARDYGYTF. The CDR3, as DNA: TGCGCCAGCAGCCCACAGGGGGCTCGGGACTATGGCTACACCTTC.

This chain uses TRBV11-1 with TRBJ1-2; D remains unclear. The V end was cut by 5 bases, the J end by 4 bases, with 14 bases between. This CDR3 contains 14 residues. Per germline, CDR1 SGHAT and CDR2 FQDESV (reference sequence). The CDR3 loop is CASSVSAGSYGYTF. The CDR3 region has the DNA TGTGCCAGCAGCGTCTCTGCGGGTTCCTATGGCTACACCTTC.

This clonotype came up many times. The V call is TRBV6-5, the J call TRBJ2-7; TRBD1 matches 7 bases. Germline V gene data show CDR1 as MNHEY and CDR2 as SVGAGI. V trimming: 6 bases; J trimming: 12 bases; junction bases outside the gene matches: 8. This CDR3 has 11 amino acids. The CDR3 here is CASRRQGNLYF. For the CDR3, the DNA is TGTGCCAGCAGAAGACAGGGTAACCTGTACTTC.

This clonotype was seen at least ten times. The DNA for the CDR3 is TGTGCCAGCAGTGAAGACAGGGGGAGCACCGGGGAGCTGTTTTTT. This encodes CASSEDRGSTGELFF. The V and J genes are TRBV2 and TRBJ2-2, with 8 positions matching TRBD1. Germline V gives CDR1 SNHLY, CDR2 FYNNEI. The CDR3 covers 15 residues. V dropped 1 base and J dropped 4; count of bases not matched to a gene: 2.

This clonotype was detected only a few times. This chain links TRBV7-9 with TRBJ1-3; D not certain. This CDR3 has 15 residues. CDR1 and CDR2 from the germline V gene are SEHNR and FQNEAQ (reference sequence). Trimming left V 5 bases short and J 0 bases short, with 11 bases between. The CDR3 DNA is TGTGCCAGCAGCCTGGGGAGTTTCTCTGGAAACACCATATATTTT. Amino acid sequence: CASSLGSFSGNTIYF.

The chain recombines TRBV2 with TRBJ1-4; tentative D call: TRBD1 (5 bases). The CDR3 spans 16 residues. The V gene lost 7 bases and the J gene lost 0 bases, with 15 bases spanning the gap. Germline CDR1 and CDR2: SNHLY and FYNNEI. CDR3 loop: CASTKAGPATNEKLFF. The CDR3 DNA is TGTGCCAGCACGAAGGCGGGGCCCGCAACTAATGAAAAACTGTTTTTT.

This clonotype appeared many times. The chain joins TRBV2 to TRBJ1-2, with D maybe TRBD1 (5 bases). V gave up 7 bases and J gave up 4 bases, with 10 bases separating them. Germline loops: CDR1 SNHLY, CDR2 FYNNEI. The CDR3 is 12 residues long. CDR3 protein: CASMGGGYGYTF. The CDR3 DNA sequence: TGTGCCAGCATGGGGGGGGGCTATGGCTACACCTTC.

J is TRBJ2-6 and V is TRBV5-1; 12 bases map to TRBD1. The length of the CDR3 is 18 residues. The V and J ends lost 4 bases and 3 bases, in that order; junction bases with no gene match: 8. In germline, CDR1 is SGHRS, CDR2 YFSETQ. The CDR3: CASSLGQGALFGANVLTF. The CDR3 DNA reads TGCGCCAGCAGCCTGGGACAGGGGGCGCTTTTTGGGGCCAACGTCCTGACTTTC.

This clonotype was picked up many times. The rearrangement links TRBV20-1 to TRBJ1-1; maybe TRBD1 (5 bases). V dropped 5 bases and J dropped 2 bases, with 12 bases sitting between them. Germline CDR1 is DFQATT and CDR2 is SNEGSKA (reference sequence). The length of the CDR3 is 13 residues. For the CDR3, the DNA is TGCAGTGCTGACCGGGGACTAAACACTGAAGCTTTCTTT. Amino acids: CSADRGLNTEAFF.

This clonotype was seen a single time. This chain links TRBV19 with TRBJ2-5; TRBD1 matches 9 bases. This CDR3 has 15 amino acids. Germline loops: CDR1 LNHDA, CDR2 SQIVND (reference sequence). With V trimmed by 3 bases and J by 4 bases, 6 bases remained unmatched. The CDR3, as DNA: TGTGCCAGTAGTATGTCGGGGACAGGGACAGAGACCCAGTACTTC. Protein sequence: CASSMSGTGTETQYF.

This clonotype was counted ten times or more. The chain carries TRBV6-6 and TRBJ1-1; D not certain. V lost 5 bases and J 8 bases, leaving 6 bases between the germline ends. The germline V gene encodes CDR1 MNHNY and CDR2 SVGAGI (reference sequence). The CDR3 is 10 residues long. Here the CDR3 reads CASSRQEAFF. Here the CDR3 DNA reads TGTGCCAGCAGTCGGCAGGAAGCTTTCTTT.

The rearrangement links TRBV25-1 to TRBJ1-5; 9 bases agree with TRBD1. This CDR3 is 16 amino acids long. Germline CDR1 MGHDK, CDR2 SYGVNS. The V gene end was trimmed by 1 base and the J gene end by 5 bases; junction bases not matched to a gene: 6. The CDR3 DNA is TGTGCCAGCAGTGAATTGCCGGGGACAGGGCATCAGCCCCAGCATTTT. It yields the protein CASSELPGTGHQPQHF.

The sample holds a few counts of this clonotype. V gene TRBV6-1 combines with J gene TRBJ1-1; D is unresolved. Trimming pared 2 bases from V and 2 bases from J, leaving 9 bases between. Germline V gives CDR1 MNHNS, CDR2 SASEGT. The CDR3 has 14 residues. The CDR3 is CASSEIVINTEAFF. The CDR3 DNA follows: TGTGCCAGCAGTGAAATAGTTATAAACACTGAAGCTTTCTTT.

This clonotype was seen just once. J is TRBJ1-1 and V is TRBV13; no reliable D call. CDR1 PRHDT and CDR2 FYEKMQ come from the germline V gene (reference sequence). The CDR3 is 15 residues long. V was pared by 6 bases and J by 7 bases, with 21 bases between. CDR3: CASSSTAGSQNEAFF. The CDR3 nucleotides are TGTGCCAGCAGTTCGACGGCGGGTAGTCAGAATGAAGCTTTCTTT.

The CDR3 nucleotides read TGTGCCAGTAGCCCACGACACCACAATGAGCAGTTCTTC. Translating it yields CASSPRHHNEQFF. The genes are TRBV19 and TRBJ2-7; no definite D call. The J call may not be correct, given that the DNA end is closer to TRBJ2-1. The CDR3 sequence is 13 residues long. CDR1 and CDR2 (germline): LNHDA, SQIVND (reference sequence).

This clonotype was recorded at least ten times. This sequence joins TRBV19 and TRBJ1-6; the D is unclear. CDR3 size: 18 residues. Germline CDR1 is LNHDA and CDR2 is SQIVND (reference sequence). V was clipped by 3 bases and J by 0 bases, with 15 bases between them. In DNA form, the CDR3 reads TGTGCCAGTAGTATGTGGGCATTGGAGAGCTCCTATAATTCACCCCTCCACTTT. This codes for CASSMWALESSYNSPLHF. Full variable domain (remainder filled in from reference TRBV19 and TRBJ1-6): DGGITQSPKYLFRKEGQNVTLSCEQNLNHDAMYWYRQDPGQGLRLIYYSQIVNDFQKGDIAEGYSVSREKKESFPLTVTSAQKNPTAFYLCASSMWALESSYNSPLHFGNGTRLTVT.

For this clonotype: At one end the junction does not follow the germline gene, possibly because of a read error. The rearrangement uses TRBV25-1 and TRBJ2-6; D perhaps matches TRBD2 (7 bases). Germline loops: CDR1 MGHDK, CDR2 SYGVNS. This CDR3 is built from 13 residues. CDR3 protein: CASSETVRGAEAF. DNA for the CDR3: TGTGCCAGCAGTGAGACAGTCCGGGGGGCTGAAGCTTTC. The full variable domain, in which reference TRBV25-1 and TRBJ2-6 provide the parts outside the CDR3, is EADIYQTPRYLVIGTGKKITLECSQTMGHDKMYWYQQDPGMELHLIHYSYGVNSTEKGDLSSESTVSRIRTEHFPLTLESARPSHTSQYLCASSETVRGAEAFGAGSRLTVL.

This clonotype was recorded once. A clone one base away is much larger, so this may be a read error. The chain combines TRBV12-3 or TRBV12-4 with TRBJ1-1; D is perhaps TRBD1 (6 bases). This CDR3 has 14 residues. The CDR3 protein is CASSFLPVVGGALF. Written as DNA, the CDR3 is TGTGCCAGCAGTTTTCTTCCGGTCGTAGGGGGAGCTCTCTTT.

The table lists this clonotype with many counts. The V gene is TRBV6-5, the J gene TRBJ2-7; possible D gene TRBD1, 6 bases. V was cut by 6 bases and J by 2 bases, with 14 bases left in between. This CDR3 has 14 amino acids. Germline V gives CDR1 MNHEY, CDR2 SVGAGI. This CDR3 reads CASRTGWGTYEQYF. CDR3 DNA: TGTGCCAGCAGAACAGGGTGGGGAACCTACGAGCAGTACTTC.

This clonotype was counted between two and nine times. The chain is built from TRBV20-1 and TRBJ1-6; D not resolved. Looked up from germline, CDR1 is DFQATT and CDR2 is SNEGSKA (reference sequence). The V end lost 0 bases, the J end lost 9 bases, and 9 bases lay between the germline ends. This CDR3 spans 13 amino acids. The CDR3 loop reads CSARDDPSSPLHF. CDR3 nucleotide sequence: TGCAGTGCTAGAGATGATCCGAGTTCACCCCTCCACTTT.

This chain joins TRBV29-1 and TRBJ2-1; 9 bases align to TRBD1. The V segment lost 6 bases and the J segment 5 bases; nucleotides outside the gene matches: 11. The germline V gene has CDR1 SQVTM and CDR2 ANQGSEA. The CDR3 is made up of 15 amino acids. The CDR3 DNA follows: TGCAGCGTAGCCGGGACAGGGCCGGACGACAATGAGCAGTTCTTC. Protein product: CSVAGTGPDDNEQFF.

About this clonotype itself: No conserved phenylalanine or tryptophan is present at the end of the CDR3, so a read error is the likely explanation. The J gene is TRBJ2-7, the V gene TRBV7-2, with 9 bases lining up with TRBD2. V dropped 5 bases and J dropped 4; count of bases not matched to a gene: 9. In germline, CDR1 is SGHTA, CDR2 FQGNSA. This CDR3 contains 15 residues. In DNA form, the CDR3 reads TGTGCCAGCAGCCTGGAGGCGGGGGGGATGTACGAGCAGTACTCC. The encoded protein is CASSLEAGGMYEQYS.

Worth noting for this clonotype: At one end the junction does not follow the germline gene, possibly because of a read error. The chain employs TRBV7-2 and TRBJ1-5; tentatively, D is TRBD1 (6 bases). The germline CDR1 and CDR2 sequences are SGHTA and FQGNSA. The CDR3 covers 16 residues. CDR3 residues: CASSLGGGNLWQPQHF. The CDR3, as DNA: TGTGCCAGCAGTTTAGGGGGGGGGAACTTGTGGCAGCCCCAGCATTTT.

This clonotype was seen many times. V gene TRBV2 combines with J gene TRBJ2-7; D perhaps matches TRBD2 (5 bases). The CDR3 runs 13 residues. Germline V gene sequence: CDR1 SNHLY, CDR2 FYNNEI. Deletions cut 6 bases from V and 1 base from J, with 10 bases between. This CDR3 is CASRGDGSYEQYF. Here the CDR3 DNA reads TGTGCCAGCAGGGGAGATGGGTCCTACGAGCAGTACTTC. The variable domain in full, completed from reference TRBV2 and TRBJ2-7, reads EPEVTQTPSHQVTQMGQEVILRCVPISNHLYFYWYRQILGQKVEFLVSFYNNEISEKSEIFDDQFSVERPDGSNFTLKIRSTKLEDSAMYFCASRGDGSYEQYFGPGTRLTVT.

The CDR3 loop reads CASSLTGIGTDTQYF. The DNA of the CDR3 is TGTGCCAGCAGCTTAACAGGGATTGGGACAGATACGCAGTATTTT. The chain couples TRBV7-3 to TRBJ2-3; the D is unclear. The CDR3 totals 15 residues. V lost 0 bases and J lost 3, with 10 bases in between. Germline V gives CDR1 SGHTA, CDR2 FQGTGA. Together with reference TRBV7-3 and TRBJ2-3, the CDR3 gives the full variable domain: GAGVSQTPSNKVTEKGKYVELRCDPISGHTALYWYRQSLGQGPEFLIYFQGTGAADDSGLPNDRFFAVRPEGSVSTLKIQRTERGDSAVYLCASSLTGIGTDTQYFGPGTRLTVL.

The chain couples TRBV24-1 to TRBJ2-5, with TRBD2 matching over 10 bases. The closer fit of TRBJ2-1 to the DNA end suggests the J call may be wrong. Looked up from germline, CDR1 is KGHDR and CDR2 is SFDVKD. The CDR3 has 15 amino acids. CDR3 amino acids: CATSDLAGGPSEQFF. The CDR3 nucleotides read TGTGCCACCAGTGATTTAGCGGGAGGGCCCAGTGAGCAGTTCTTC.